A single sample is the source of the 30 T cell receptor beta chains below, sequenced in a study of regulatory T cells in long-lasting Graves disease. Time point here: newly diagnosed GD, antithyroid drugs for less than 3 months. Researchers made the TCR library from RNA that was extracted from PBMCs. Investigators prepared the TCR beta libraries by applying iRepertoire HTBI primers and Arm-PCR of CDR3 regions. From the multiplex PCR reads, TCRdb called clonotypes with MiXCR, one entry per CDR3 protein. This table has 500,000 to 700,000 distinct CDR3 sequences, approximately 15% appearing once. The sample was also reused in another study, on T cells in Graves' hyperthyroidism and ophthalmopathy.

Sequenced here: peripheral blood mononuclear cells (PBMCs), sampled at new diagnosis, from a patient treated with antithyroid drugs. The receptor source for this set is a woman aged 30 to 39 with Graves disease.

J is TRBJ1-2 and V is TRBV29-1; D gene ambiguous. V was pared by 7 bases and J by 4 bases, with 10 bases between. The CDR3 extends over 11 amino acids. The germline V gene has CDR1 SQVTM and CDR2 ANQGSEA. CDR3 DNA sequence: TGCAGCGCTTGGTCGCTCTATGGCTACACCTTC. Amino acids: CSAWSLYGYTF.

This clonotype was found a few times. The rearrangement uses TRBV28 and TRBJ1-2; D is unclear. The CDR3 length is 14 residues. Germline V gives CDR1 MDHEN, CDR2 SYDVKM. Trimming removed 5 bases from V and 2 bases from J, with 12 bases in between. Here the CDR3 reads CASSPPQVNYGYTF. The DNA for the CDR3 is TGTGCCAGCAGTCCCCCCCAGGTCAACTATGGCTACACCTTC.

With regard to this clonotype: Its ends do not fully match the called genes, so a read error is possible. The DNA for the CDR3 is TGTGCCAGCAGCGGGACTGGGGCTTACAATGAGCAGCTCTTC. Protein product: CASSGTGAYNEQLF. The rearrangement links TRBV6-1 to TRBJ2-5; possibly TRBD2 for D (6 bases). This CDR3 has 14 amino acids. CDR1 is MNHNS, CDR2 SASEGT, per germline.

On this clonotype itself: A junction end diverges from the germline sequence, so it may reflect a read error. The chain uses TRBV7-7 and TRBJ2-5; D gene unclear. The CDR3 loop spans 14 amino acids. Germline V gene sequence: CDR1 SSHAT, CDR2 FNYEAQ (reference sequence). The CDR3, as DNA: TGTGCTAGCAGCCAACAAGCAGGAACGGAGACCCAGTACTTC. Protein sequence: CASSQQAGTETQYF.

The rearrangement links TRBV6-1 to TRBJ1-1; D is possibly TRBD1 (5 bases). The ends were cut back, 7 bases at V and 0 bases at J, with 9 bases in the middle. The V gene's germline CDR1 is MNHNS and CDR2 SASEGT. This CDR3 comprises 13 residues. The CDR3 DNA follows: TGTGCCAGCAAAGAGGGGATGAACACTGAAGCTTTCTTT. It is translated as CASKEGMNTEAFF.

This clonotype was observed many times. This rearrangement joins TRBV6-2 or TRBV6-3 to TRBJ1-4; D is uncertain. CDR1 is MNHEY, CDR2 SVGEGT, per germline. This CDR3 comprises 14 residues. Trimming pared 7 bases from V and 5 bases from J, leaving 14 bases between. CDR3 amino acids: CASIEGPSNEKLFF. CDR3 DNA: TGTGCCAGCATCGAGGGTCCAAGCAATGAAAAACTGTTTTTT.

This clonotype was seen only a few times. The rearrangement joins TRBV19 to TRBJ2-7; D might be TRBD2 (6 bases). CDR1 is LNHDA and CDR2 is SQIVND in the germline V gene (reference sequence). V dropped 5 bases and J dropped 4 bases, with 18 bases sitting between them. There are 15 residues in the CDR3. The CDR3 DNA is TGTGCCAGTAGTTGGGGAGGCGGAGGGAATTACGAGCAGTACTTC. The encoded protein is CASSWGGGGNYEQYF.

This clonotype was seen repeatedly, ten times or more. J is TRBJ2-5 and V is TRBV29-1; 7 bases are a match to TRBD1. CDR3 size: 15 residues. CDR1 and CDR2 (germline): SQVTM, ANQGSEA. Germline trimming cut 0 bases from V and 1 base from J; bases unmatched to any gene: 5. Here the CDR3 DNA reads TGCAGCGTTGAAGACACCGGACAGGCCCAAGAGACCCAGTACTTC. Protein product: CSVEDTGQAQETQYF.

Many counts were recorded for this clonotype. The chain combines TRBV5-1 with TRBJ1-2; 8 bases match TRBD1. The CDR3 is 15 residues long. Per the germline V gene, CDR1 is SGHRS and CDR2 is YFSETQ. V shed 0 bases, J shed 2 bases, and the junction held 3 bases outside the gene matches. CDR3 residues: CASSLEPGGNYGYTF. CDR3 sequence (DNA): TGCGCCAGCAGCTTGGAACCAGGGGGCAACTATGGCTACACCTTC.

This clonotype was seen ten or more times. This chain uses TRBV6-1 with TRBJ1-6; D unresolved. CDR3 size: 17 residues. The V end was cut by 6 bases, the J end by 0 bases, with 15 bases between. From germline, CDR1 is MNHNS and CDR2 SASEGT. CDR3 protein: CASSPRAYSSYNSPLHF. The CDR3 region has the DNA TGTGCCAGCAGCCCGCGAGCGTACAGCTCCTATAATTCACCCCTCCACTTT.

The chain uses TRBV6-2 or TRBV6-3 and TRBJ1-2; weak D call: TRBD1 (6 bases). The V end lost 8 bases, the J end lost 6 bases, and 16 bases lay between the germline ends. In germline, CDR1 is MNHEY, CDR2 SVGEGT. CDR3 size: 13 residues. The CDR3 region is CASATGNINGYTF. CDR3 in DNA: TGTGCCAGCGCCACAGGGAATATCAATGGCTACACCTTC.

This clonotype has only a few counts. The rearrangement links TRBV30 to TRBJ2-5; TRBD2 agrees at 15 bases. Germline V gene sequence: CDR1 GTSNPN, CDR2 SVGIG (reference sequence). The CDR3 consists of 16 residues. J was trimmed by 4 bases and V by 2 bases; bases with no gene match: 5. In DNA, the CDR3 is TGTGCCTGGAGTCCAGGACTAGCGGGGGGGGGAGAGACCCAGTACTTC. Its translation: CAWSPGLAGGGETQYF.

This clonotype was observed many times. The chain couples TRBV2 to TRBJ1-6, with 10 nucleotides matching TRBD1. The junction had 7 bases not matched to a gene; V was cut back by 7 bases and J by 7 bases. The length of the CDR3 is 15 residues. Germline V gives CDR1 SNHLY, CDR2 FYNNEI. CDR3 coding DNA: TGTGCCAGCACTGTAGGACAGGGGGGGAATTCACCCCTCCACTTT. Its protein is CASTVGQGGNSPLHF.

This chain uses TRBV5-1 with TRBJ1-1, with unresolved D. This CDR3 spans 16 amino acids. CDR1 and CDR2 (germline): SGHRS, YFSETQ. Deletions cut 0 bases from V and 1 base from J, with 13 bases between. The CDR3 DNA reads as TGCGCCAGCAGCTTGGAGGGTAATGTCCCGAACACTGAAGCTTTCTTT. This codes for CASSLEGNVPNTEAFF.

The sample holds many counts of this clonotype. The gene calls are TRBV2 and TRBJ2-3; D gene ambiguous. Trimming left V 4 bases short and J 2 bases short, with 16 bases between. The CDR3 is 16 amino acids. The germline V gene has CDR1 SNHLY and CDR2 FYNNEI. The CDR3, as DNA: TGTGCCAGCAGTGCCAGACCTTTCACGAACACAGATACGCAGTATTTT. Amino acids: CASSARPFTNTDTQYF.

This clonotype was seen a handful of times. The chain employs TRBV5-1 and TRBJ1-4; 9 bases fit TRBD1. This CDR3 is 14 amino acids long. V lost 4 bases to trimming and J lost 7 bases; unmatched junction nucleotides: 5. Germline CDR1 reads SGHRS; CDR2 reads YFSETQ. The CDR3 sequence is CASSPQGAVEKLFF. CDR3 bases: TGCGCCAGCAGCCCACAGGGGGCGGTTGAAAAACTGTTTTTT.

This clonotype occurred many times. This chain connects TRBV2 to TRBJ1-2; possible D gene TRBD1, 5 bases. Germline V CDR1 and CDR2: SNHLY, FYNNEI. The length of the CDR3 is 12 residues. The germline V and J ends were trimmed by 7 bases and 8 bases, with 14 bases remaining between them. CDR3 protein: CASMISGAGYTF. The CDR3 bases are TGTGCCAGCATGATATCCGGGGCGGGCTACACCTTC.

This clonotype was counted between two and nine times. The chain uses TRBV7-9 and TRBJ2-1; D gene ambiguous. The germline V gene has CDR1 SEHNR and CDR2 FQNEAQ (reference sequence). This CDR3 spans 14 amino acids. The V and J ends lost 4 bases and 3 bases respectively, with 10 bases between them. Written as DNA, the CDR3 is TGTGCCAGCAGCTGGGGTAACAACTACAATGAGCAGTTCTTC. Its translation is CASSWGNNYNEQFF.

This chain's CDR3 is CASSASSGGNEQFF. DNA for the CDR3: TGTGCCAGCAGTGCCTCTAGCGGGGGCAATGAGCAGTTCTTC. The chain carries TRBV6-1 and TRBJ2-1; 10 nucleotides line up with TRBD2. The V and J ends lost 4 bases and 6 bases, in that order; junction bases with no gene match: 3. Germline V CDR1 and CDR2: MNHNS, SASEGT. The CDR3 sequence is 14 residues long.

This rearrangement joins TRBV20-1 to TRBJ2-7; D is ambiguous. The CDR3 has 12 residues. V lost 7 bases and J 2 bases, leaving 12 bases between the germline ends. CDR1 is DFQATT, CDR2 SNEGSKA, per germline (reference sequence). The CDR3 sequence is CSVAVTTYEQYF. The CDR3 nucleotides read TGCAGTGTGGCAGTCACTACCTACGAGCAGTACTTC.

Only a few counts were recorded for this clonotype. The gene calls are TRBV4-1 and TRBJ2-6; D tentatively reads TRBD1 or TRBD2 (5 bases each). The CDR3 extends over 15 amino acids. Germline V gene sequence: CDR1 MGHRA, CDR2 YSYEKL. Trimming removed 1 base at V and 4 bases at J, with 8 bases between. CDR3 in amino acids: CASSQVGTGANVLTF. CDR3 DNA sequence: TGCGCCAGCAGCCAAGTGGGGACGGGGGCCAACGTCCTGACTTTC.

This chain connects TRBV9 to TRBJ1-6, with D hard to call. This CDR3 has 12 amino acids. The germline V gene encodes CDR1 SGDLS and CDR2 YYNGEE. V was cut by 2 bases and J by 7 bases, with 4 bases left in between. The CDR3 sequence is CASSVGNSPLHF. CDR3 in DNA: TGTGCCAGCAGCGTGGGGAATTCACCCCTCCACTTT.

The rearrangement links TRBV20-1 to TRBJ1-4; 7 bases are a match to TRBD1. This CDR3 has 13 amino acids. CDR1 DFQATT and CDR2 SNEGSKA come from the germline V gene (reference sequence). V dropped 3 bases and J dropped 7; count of bases not matched to a gene: 5. This CDR3 is CSASRNRGEKLFF. The CDR3 DNA sequence: TGCAGTGCTAGCAGAAACAGGGGTGAAAAACTGTTTTTT.

This clonotype was detected ten times or more. The CDR3: CASSFRWGDTEAFF. Written as DNA, the CDR3 is TGTGCCAGCAGTTTTAGGTGGGGGGACACTGAAGCTTTCTTT. J is TRBJ1-1 and V is TRBV28, with D perhaps matching TRBD1 (5 bases). Per germline, CDR1 MDHEN and CDR2 SYDVKM. This CDR3 has 14 amino acids. V dropped 3 bases and J dropped 3 bases, with 11 bases sitting between them.

In this sample, this clonotype turned up a few times. This chain links TRBV20-1 with TRBJ1-1; unclear D gene. This CDR3 spans 12 amino acids. The germline gives CDR1 DFQATT, CDR2 SNEGSKA (reference sequence). V shed 6 bases and J shed 5 bases, with 13 bases lying between them. The CDR3 spells CSAPRLGTEAFF. The CDR3 DNA sequence: TGCAGTGCACCCCGTTTGGGGACTGAAGCTTTCTTT.

The rearrangement links TRBV24-1 to TRBJ2-7; unclear D gene. This CDR3 is built from 14 residues. Trimming took 2 bases from V and 2 from J, leaving 9 bases between them. Germline CDR1 reads KGHDR; CDR2 reads SFDVKD. The chain's CDR3 is CATSDWRSAYEQYF. In DNA, the CDR3 is TGTGCCACCAGTGATTGGCGGTCCGCCTACGAGCAGTACTTC.

The sample holds a few counts of this clonotype. The V call is TRBV6-1, the J call TRBJ2-3, with TRBD1 identical over 10 bases. The CDR3 totals 14 residues. J lost 4 bases, V lost 5 bases, and 3 bases had no gene match. Germline assignment: CDR1 MNHNS and CDR2 SASEGT. The CDR3 is CASSRQGAADTQYF. CDR3 in DNA: TGTGCCAGCAGTCGACAGGGGGCCGCAGATACGCAGTATTTT.

This clonotype was recorded at least ten times. The V call is TRBV12-3 or TRBV12-4, the J call TRBJ2-2, with D hard to call. V lost 3 bases and J 7 bases, leaving 12 bases between the germline ends. The CDR3 has 14 residues. This CDR3 is CASSFSQSLGELFF. CDR3 nucleotides: TGTGCCAGCAGTTTCAGCCAGAGCCTCGGGGAGCTGTTTTTT.

This clonotype was detected many times. The rearrangement links TRBV3-1 to TRBJ1-2; no clear D gene. The CDR3 sequence is 15 residues long. Trimming stripped 0 bases from V and 3 bases from J, with 11 bases between. Germline V lookup: CDR1 LGHDT, CDR2 YNNKEL (reference sequence). The CDR3 nucleotides are TGTGCCAGCAGCCAAGAGTCAGGCATCGACTATGGCTACACCTTC. Its translation is CASSQESGIDYGYTF.

This clonotype was counted ten times or more. This sequence joins TRBV24-1 and TRBJ2-5; 9 bases agree with TRBD1. CDR1 KGHDR and CDR2 SFDVKD come from the germline V gene. CDR3 size: 16 residues. V shed 0 bases and J 5 bases; nucleotides not matched to a gene: 6. The CDR3 reads CATSDLGQGLSETQYF. DNA for the CDR3: TGTGCCACCAGTGATTTGGGACAGGGGCTTTCGGAGACCCAGTACTTC.